These 20 T cell receptor beta chains share one sample of origin, sequenced in a study of cytomegalovirus exposure and HLA in healthy donors. The primer mix had 60 Vbeta and 13 Jbeta primers. The assay was immunoSEQ multiplex PCR, and TCRdb's table has in-frame clones only and misses some. The table lists roughly 99,000 clones, around 73% of them singletons. The sequenced sample was PBMCs. The receptor set was obtained from a man aged 25-40 years in good health and CMV-seronegative.

In this sample, this clone turned up once. V usage is TRBV4-2 and J usage is TRBJ1-2, with D maybe TRBD1 (5 bases). Germline loops: CDR1 LGHNA, CDR2 YNFKEQ. The CDR3 sequence is 15 residues long. The V and J ends lost 6 bases and 8 bases respectively, with 22 bases between them. CDR3 region: CASRWTPAQGGGYTF. The CDR3 nucleotides read TGTGCCAGCAGATGGACACCCGCCCAAGGAGGGGGCTACACCTTC.

This clone was seen just once. The CDR3 loop reads CASSYGQASVQYF. The CDR3, as DNA: TGTGCCAGCAGTTACGGACAGGCCAGTGTGCAGTACTTC. The V call is TRBV6-6, the J call TRBJ2-5; the match to TRBD1 covers 7 bases. Per the germline V gene, CDR1 is MNHNY and CDR2 is SVGAGI (reference sequence). The CDR3 extends over 13 amino acids. Trimming took 2 bases from V and 11 from J; bases not matched to a gene: 8.

This rearrangement joins TRBV7-3 to TRBJ2-7; 10 bases are shared with TRBD2. Germline-derived CDR1 and CDR2 are SGHTA and FQGTGA. The CDR3 spans 15 residues. The junction had 6 bases not matched to a gene; V was cut back by 5 bases and J by 2 bases. CDR3 in DNA: TGTGCCAGCAGCCCGGGACTAGCGCCTACCTACGAGCAGTACTTC. Protein: CASSPGLAPTYEQYF.

This rearrangement joins TRBV29-1 to TRBJ2-3, with a possible D match to TRBD1 (5 bases). V was cut by 0 bases and J by 1 base, with 20 bases left in between. CDR1 and CDR2 from the germline V gene are SQVTM and ANQGSEA. This CDR3 has 18 amino acids. CDR3 DNA sequence: TGCAGCGTTGAAGATCTTAGGCGGCAGGGCACCGGCACAGATACGCAGTATTTT. Amino acid sequence: CSVEDLRRQGTGTDTQYF.

This sequence joins TRBV29-1 and TRBJ1-1; the match to TRBD1 covers 11 bases. The germline CDR1 and CDR2 sequences are SQVTM and ANQGSEA. This CDR3 has 13 residues. Losses at the gene ends were 7 bases for V and 4 bases for J; bases not matched to a gene: 5. In nucleotides, the CDR3 is TGCAGCGGACGGACAGGGGGCATCACTGAAGCTTTCTTT. It codes for CSGRTGGITEAFF. The full variable domain, in which reference TRBV29-1 and TRBJ1-1 provide the parts outside the CDR3, is SAVISQKPSRDICQRGTSLTIQCQVDSQVTMMFWYRQQPGQSLTLIATANQGSEATYESGFVIDKFPISRPNLTFSTLTVSNMSPEDSSIYLCSGRTGGITEAFFGQGTRLTVV.

The CDR3 here is CASSLSPGTSGRVDTQYF. The CDR3 DNA is TGCGCCAGCAGCTTGAGCCCCGGGACTAGCGGGAGGGTGGATACGCAGTATTTT. The V call is TRBV5-1, the J call TRBJ2-3; 16 bases map to TRBD2. The germline CDR1 and CDR2 sequences are SGHRS and YFSETQ. The CDR3 contains 18 residues. J gave up 6 bases and V 1 base, and 8 bases lay outside the gene matches.

The gene calls are TRBV29-1 and TRBJ2-7, with D perhaps matching TRBD2 (5 bases). The CDR3 is made up of 13 amino acids. Per the germline V gene, CDR1 is SQVTM and CDR2 is ANQGSEA. V was cut by 3 bases and J by 7 bases, with 16 bases left in between. CDR3 nucleotide sequence: TGCAGCGTTGATGGAGGATCTACACTGGAGCAGTACTTC. It is translated as CSVDGGSTLEQYF.

This sequence joins TRBV29-1 and TRBJ2-5, with D perhaps matching TRBD1 (5 bases). The J call may be in error: the DNA end matches TRBJ2-7 better. The CDR3 spans 13 residues. Per germline, CDR1 SQVTM and CDR2 ANQGSEA. The CDR3 DNA follows: TGCAGCGTCGGGCATAGGGGAAGGTACGAGCAGTACTTC. Encoded protein: CSVGHRGRYEQYF.

This clone was seen once. The genes are TRBV25-1 and TRBJ2-1, with TRBD2 matching 10 bases. Germline values: CDR1 MGHDK, CDR2 SYGVNS. The CDR3 is 16 amino acids. The ends lost 5 bases at V and 9 bases at J; junction bases unmatched: 13. CDR3 region: CASSRGASGGMGEQFF. As DNA, the CDR3 is TGTGCCAGCAGTAGGGGTGCTAGCGGGGGAATGGGTGAGCAGTTCTTC.

V and J are TRBV29-1 and TRBJ2-1, with 8 bases matching TRBD2. This CDR3 is 14 amino acids long. Germline CDR1 is SQVTM and CDR2 is ANQGSEA. V dropped 8 bases and J dropped 5; count of bases not matched to a gene: 11. CDR3 coding DNA: TGCAGCATTAAGACTAGCGAGGGGCACAATGAGCAGTTCTTC. Translated, it gives CSIKTSEGHNEQFF.

The rearrangement links TRBV13 to TRBJ2-1; 7 nucleotides match TRBD2. This CDR3 contains 14 residues. V was pared by 4 bases and J by 8 bases, with 8 bases of the junction left unmatched. CDR1 is PRHDT and CDR2 is FYEKMQ in the germline V gene (reference sequence). This chain's CDR3 is CASSSRDYYHEQFF. The CDR3 bases are TGTGCCAGCAGCTCCCGGGACTATTACCATGAGCAGTTCTTC.

The V and J genes are TRBV30 and TRBJ2-7, with D perhaps TRBD1 (7 bases). Germline V gives CDR1 GTSNPN, CDR2 SVGIG (reference sequence). The length of the CDR3 is 14 residues. The germline V and J ends were trimmed by 3 bases and 7 bases, with 19 bases remaining between them. The CDR3 region is CAWSAGQPGREQYF. The CDR3 nucleotides read TGTGCCTGGAGCGCGGGACAGCCAGGGCGGGAGCAGTACTTC.

The chain joins TRBV18 to TRBJ2-5, with D possibly matching TRBD1 (6 bases). V was shortened by 1 base and J by 2 bases, with 11 bases between the two germline ends. This CDR3 spans 15 amino acids. The germline V gene has CDR1 KGHSH and CDR2 LQKENI. CDR3 DNA sequence: TGTGCCAGCTCACCACTACAGGGACAACAAGAGACCCAGTACTTC. Amino acids: CASSPLQGQQETQYF. The variable domain in full, completed from reference TRBV18 and TRBJ2-5, reads NAGVMQNPRHLVRRRGQEARLRCSPMKGHSHVYWYRQLPEEGLKFMVYLQKENIIDESGMPKERFSAEFPKEGPSILRIQQVVRGDSAAYFCASSPLQGQQETQYFGPGTRLLVL.

The chain uses TRBV13 and TRBJ2-3; 12 bases map to TRBD2. V gave up 4 bases and J gave up 6 bases; unmatched junction bases: 8. From germline, CDR1 is PRHDT and CDR2 FYEKMQ (reference sequence). CDR3 size: 16 residues. CDR3 in DNA: TGTGCCAGCAGCTCCCGACTAGCGGGGGTGTTGGATACGCAGTATTTT. It codes for CASSSRLAGVLDTQYF.

The V and J genes are TRBV2 and TRBJ2-7; TRBD2 aligns across 8 bases. The CDR3 is 14 amino acids. V shed 9 bases and J 6 bases; nucleotides not matched to a gene: 13. CDR1 is SNHLY, CDR2 FYNNEI, per germline. CDR3 DNA: TGTGCCAGACAAACTAGCGGCCCAGTATTCGAGCAGTACTTC. It codes for CARQTSGPVFEQYF.

This chain joins TRBV18 and TRBJ2-2; unclear D gene. Per germline, CDR1 KGHSH and CDR2 LQKENI. CDR3 length: 16 amino acids. The V and J ends lost 3 bases and 1 base respectively, with 12 bases between them. In DNA, the CDR3 is TGTGCCAGCTCACCCCCCCCGGCGGAGAACACCGGGGAGCTGTTTTTT. This codes for CASSPPPAENTGELFF.

The chain recombines TRBV4-1 with TRBJ2-7; TRBD2 agrees at 7 bases. Trimming cost V 0 bases and J 6 bases; bases outside gene matches: 8. The CDR3 has 15 amino acids. From germline, CDR1 is MGHRA and CDR2 YSYEKL. Here the CDR3 DNA reads TGCGCCAGCAGCCAAGATTGGGGAGGGCTGAGCGAGCAGTACTTC. It encodes CASSQDWGGLSEQYF.

V and J are TRBV14 and TRBJ2-7, with D perhaps matching TRBD2 (6 bases). CDR1 and CDR2 (germline): SGHDN, FVKESK. The CDR3 has 16 residues. Trimming stripped 3 bases from V and 0 bases from J, with 15 bases between. The chain's CDR3 is CASSHPGLNSSYEQYF. CDR3 nucleotide sequence: TGTGCCAGCAGCCACCCGGGACTGAACAGCTCCTACGAGCAGTACTTC.

The chain employs TRBV7-9 and TRBJ1-6; D perhaps matches TRBD1 (6 bases). Trimming took off 5 bases at V and 8 bases at J, with 16 bases between the two ends. Germline CDR1 reads SEHNR; CDR2 reads FQNEAQ (reference sequence). CDR3 length: 15 residues. The CDR3 spells CASSPTDRAYSPLHF. For the CDR3, the DNA is TGTGCCAGCAGCCCGACGGACAGAGCCTATTCACCCCTCCACTTT.

This clone was picked up one time. The chain couples TRBV11-3 to TRBJ2-5, with TRBD1 matching over 7 bases. Germline V lookup: CDR1 SGHNT, CDR2 YENEEA. V was pared by 5 bases and J by 4 bases, with 7 bases of the junction left unmatched. CDR3 length: 14 residues. The CDR3 here is CASSLTGDRETQYF. In DNA, the CDR3 is TGTGCCAGCAGCCTCACAGGGGATCGAGAGACCCAGTACTTC.